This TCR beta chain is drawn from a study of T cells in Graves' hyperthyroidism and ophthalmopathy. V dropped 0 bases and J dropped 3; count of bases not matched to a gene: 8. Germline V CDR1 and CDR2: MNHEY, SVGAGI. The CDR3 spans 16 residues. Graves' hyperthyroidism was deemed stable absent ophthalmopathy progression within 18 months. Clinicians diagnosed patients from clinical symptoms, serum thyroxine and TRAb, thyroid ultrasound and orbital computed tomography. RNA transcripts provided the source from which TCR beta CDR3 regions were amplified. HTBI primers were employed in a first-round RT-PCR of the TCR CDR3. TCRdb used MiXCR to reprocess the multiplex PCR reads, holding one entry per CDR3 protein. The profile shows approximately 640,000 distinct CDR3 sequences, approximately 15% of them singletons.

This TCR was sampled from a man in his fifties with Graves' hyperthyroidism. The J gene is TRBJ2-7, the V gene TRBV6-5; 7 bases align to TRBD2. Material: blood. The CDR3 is CASSYSSGTKVYEQYF. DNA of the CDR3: TGTGCCAGCAGTTACTCGTCCGGGACTAAGGTCTACGAGCAGTACTTC.